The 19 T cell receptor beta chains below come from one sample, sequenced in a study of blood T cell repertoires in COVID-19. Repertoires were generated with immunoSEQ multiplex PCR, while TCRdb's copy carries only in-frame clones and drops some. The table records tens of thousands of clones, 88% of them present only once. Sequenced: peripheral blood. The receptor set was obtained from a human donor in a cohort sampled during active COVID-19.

The CDR3 nucleotides read TGTGCCAGCAGCTTCAGGGGTAGTACTAACTATGGCTACACCTTC. Translated, it gives CASSFRGSTNYGYTF. This chain connects TRBV7-9 to TRBJ1-2, with D tentatively TRBD1 (6 bases). Germline V gene sequence: CDR1 SEHNR, CDR2 FQNEAQ (reference sequence). V was clipped by 3 bases and J by 0 bases, with 11 bases between them. The CDR3 is 15 residues long.

DNA of the CDR3: TGTGCCAGCAGCCGCGGGACTAGCGGCACAGATACGCAGTATTTT. As protein: CASSRGTSGTDTQYF. The chain employs TRBV7-9 and TRBJ2-3; TRBD2 agrees at 10 bases. CDR1 is SEHNR and CDR2 is FQNEAQ in the germline V gene (reference sequence). This CDR3 spans 15 amino acids. Trimming cost V 5 bases and J 1 base; bases outside gene matches: 3.

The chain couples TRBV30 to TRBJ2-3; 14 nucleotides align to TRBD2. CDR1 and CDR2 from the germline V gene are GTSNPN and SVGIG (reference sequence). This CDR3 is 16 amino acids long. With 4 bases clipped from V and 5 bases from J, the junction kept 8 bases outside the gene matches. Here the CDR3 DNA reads TGTGCCTGGACGCCGGGACTAGCGGGAGAGGGAGATACGCAGTATTTT. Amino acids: CAWTPGLAGEGDTQYF.

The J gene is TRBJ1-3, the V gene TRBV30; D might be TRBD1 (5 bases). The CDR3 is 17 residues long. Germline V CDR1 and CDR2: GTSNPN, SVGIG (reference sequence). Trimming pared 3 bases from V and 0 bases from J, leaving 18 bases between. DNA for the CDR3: TGTGCCTGGAGGCCCCGGACATCTGCCCCCTCTGGAAACACCATATATTTT. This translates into CAWRPRTSAPSGNTIYF. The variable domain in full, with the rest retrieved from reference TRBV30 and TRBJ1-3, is SQTIHQWPATLVQPVGSPLSLECTVEGTSNPNLYWYRQAAGRGLQLLFYSVGIGQISSEVPQNLSASRPQDRQFILSSKKLLLSDSGFYLCAWRPRTSAPSGNTIYFGEGSWLTVV.

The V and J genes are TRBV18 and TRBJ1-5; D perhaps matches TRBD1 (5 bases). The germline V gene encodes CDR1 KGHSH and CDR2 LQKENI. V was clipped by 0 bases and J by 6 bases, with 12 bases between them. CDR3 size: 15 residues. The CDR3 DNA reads TGTGCCAGCTCACCACCGCAGGGAAAGCCTCAGCCCCAGCATTTT. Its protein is CASSPPQGKPQPQHF. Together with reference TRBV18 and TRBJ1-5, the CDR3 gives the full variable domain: NAGVMQNPRHLVRRRGQEARLRCSPMKGHSHVYWYRQLPEEGLKFMVYLQKENIIDESGMPKERFSAEFPKEGPSILRIQQVVRGDSAAYFCASSPPQGKPQPQHFGDGTRLSIL.

Here the CDR3 reads CASSHPISSGGETQYF. The CDR3 region has the DNA TGTGCCAGCAGCCACCCCATCTCTAGCGGGGGGGAGACCCAGTACTTC. The chain is built from TRBV3-1 (or the pseudogene TRBV3-2) and TRBJ2-5, with 11 bases fitting TRBD2. V lost 3 bases, J lost 5 bases, and 8 bases stayed unmatched. Looked up from germline, CDR1 is LGHDT and CDR2 is YNNKEL (reference sequence). CDR3 length: 16 residues.

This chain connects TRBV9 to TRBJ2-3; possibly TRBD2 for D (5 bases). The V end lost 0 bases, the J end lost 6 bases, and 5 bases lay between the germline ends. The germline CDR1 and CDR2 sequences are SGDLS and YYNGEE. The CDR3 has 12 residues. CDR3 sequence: CASSVGEDTQYF. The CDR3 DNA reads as TGTGCCAGCAGCGTAGGGGAGGATACGCAGTATTTT.

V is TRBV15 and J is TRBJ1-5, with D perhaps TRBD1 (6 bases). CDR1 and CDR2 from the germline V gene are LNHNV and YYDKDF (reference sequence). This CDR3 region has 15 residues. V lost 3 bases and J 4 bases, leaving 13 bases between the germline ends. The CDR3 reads CATSRQQGINQPQHF. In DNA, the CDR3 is TGTGCCACCAGCAGGCAACAGGGAATAAATCAGCCCCAGCATTTT.

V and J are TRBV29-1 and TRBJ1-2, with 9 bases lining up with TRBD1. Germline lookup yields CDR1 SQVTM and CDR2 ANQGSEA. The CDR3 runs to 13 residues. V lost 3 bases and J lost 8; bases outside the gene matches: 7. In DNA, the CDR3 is TGCAGCGTTGACCCGGGACAGGGTGGAGGCTACACCTTC. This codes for CSVDPGQGGGYTF.

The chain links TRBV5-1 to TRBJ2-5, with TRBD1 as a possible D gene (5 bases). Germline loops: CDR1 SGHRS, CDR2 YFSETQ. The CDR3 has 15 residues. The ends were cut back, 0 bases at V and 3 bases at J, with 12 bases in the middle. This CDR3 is CASSLGLTAKETQYF. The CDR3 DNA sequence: TGCGCCAGCAGCTTGGGACTGACAGCCAAAGAGACCCAGTACTTC.

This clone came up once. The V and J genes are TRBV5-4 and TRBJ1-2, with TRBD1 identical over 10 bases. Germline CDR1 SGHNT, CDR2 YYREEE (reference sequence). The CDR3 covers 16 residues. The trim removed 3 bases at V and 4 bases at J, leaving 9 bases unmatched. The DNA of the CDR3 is TGTGCCAGCAGCTCGGGGGGGACAGGGGACCTCTATGGCTACACCTTC. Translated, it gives CASSSGGTGDLYGYTF.

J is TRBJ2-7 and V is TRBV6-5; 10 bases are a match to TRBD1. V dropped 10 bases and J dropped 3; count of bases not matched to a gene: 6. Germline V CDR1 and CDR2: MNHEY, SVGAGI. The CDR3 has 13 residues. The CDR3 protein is CATSRDRGYEQYF. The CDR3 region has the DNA TGTGCCACCAGCCGGGACAGGGGCTACGAGCAGTACTTC.

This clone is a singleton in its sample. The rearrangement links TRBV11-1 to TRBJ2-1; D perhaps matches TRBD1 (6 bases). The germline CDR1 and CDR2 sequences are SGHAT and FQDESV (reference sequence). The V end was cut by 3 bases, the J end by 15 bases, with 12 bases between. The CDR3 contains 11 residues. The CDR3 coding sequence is TGTGCCAGCAGCTTTTCTGGGGGCAGGTTCTTC. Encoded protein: CASSFSGGRFF.

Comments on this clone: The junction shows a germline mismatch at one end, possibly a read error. CDR3 DNA: TGTGCCAGCAGTCCACAGACAGGCCTCCACTTC. Residues: CASSPQTGLHF. The chain is built from TRBV12-3 or TRBV12-4 and TRBJ2-7; maybe TRBD1 (6 bases). This CDR3 spans 11 amino acids.

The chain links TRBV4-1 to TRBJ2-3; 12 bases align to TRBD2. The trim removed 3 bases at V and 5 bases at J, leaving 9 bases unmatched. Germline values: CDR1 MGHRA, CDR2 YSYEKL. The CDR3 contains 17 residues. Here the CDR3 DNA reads TGCGCCAGCAGCCAGGAACCTAGCGGGAGGGCCAAAGATACGCAGTATTTT. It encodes CASSQEPSGRAKDTQYF.

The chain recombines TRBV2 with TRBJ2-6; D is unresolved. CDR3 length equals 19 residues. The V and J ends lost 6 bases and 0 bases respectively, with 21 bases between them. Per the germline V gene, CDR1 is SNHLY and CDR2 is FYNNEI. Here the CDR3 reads CASSRYSPIPTSGANVLTF. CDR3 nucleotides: TGTGCCAGCAGCCGGTACAGCCCTATCCCGACCTCTGGGGCCAACGTCCTGACTTTC.

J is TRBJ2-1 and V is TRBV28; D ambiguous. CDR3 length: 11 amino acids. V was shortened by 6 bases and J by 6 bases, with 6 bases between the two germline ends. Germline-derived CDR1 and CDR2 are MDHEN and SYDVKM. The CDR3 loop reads CASSPFNEQFF. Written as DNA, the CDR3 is TGTGCCAGCAGCCCTTTCAATGAGCAGTTCTTC.

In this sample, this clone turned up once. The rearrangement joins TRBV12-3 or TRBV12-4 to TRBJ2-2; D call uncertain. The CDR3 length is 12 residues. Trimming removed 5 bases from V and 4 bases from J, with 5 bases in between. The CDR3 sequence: CASSEATGELFF. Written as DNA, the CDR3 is TGTGCCAGCAGTGAGGCCACCGGGGAGCTGTTTTTT.

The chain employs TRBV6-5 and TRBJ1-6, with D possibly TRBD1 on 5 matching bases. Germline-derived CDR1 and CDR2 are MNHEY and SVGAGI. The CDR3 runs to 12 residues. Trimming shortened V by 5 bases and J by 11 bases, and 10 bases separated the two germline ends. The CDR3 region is CASSPGGTPLHF. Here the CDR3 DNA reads TGTGCCAGCAGTCCCGGGGGGACACCCCTCCACTTT.